One and the same sample provided the 21 T cell receptor beta chains below, sequenced in a study of blood T cell repertoires in COVID-19. Assay: immunoSEQ multiplex PCR; the TCRdb copy retains only in-frame clones and omits some. The table includes 130,000 to 150,000 clones, around 84% detected once. Material: peripheral blood. Every receptor here comes from a woman aged 50 to 65 in a cohort sampled during active or convalescent COVID-19.

The CDR3 sequence is CAISGQGARELFF. CDR3 nucleotides: TGTGCCATCAGCGGTCAGGGGGCCCGGGAGCTGTTTTTT. J is TRBJ2-2 and V is TRBV10-3; 8 bases are shared with TRBD1. Germline V gene data show CDR1 as ENHRY and CDR2 as SYGVKD. V shed 6 bases, J shed 9 bases, and the junction held 6 bases outside the gene matches. This CDR3 is 13 amino acids long.

This chain uses TRBV3-1 (or the pseudogene TRBV3-2) with TRBJ1-2, with unresolved D. CDR3 length: 15 amino acids. The ends were cut back, 1 base at V and 6 bases at J, with 15 bases in the middle. From germline, CDR1 is LGHDT and CDR2 YNNKEL (reference sequence). Here the CDR3 DNA reads TGTGCCAGCAGCCAAGCTGGAGCCGGGAGGCATGGCTACACCTTC. Translating it yields CASSQAGAGRHGYTF.

The gene calls are TRBV13 and TRBJ1-2, with 9 bases lining up with TRBD1. V lost 1 base, J lost 7 bases, and 19 bases stayed unmatched. This CDR3 has 19 amino acids. CDR1 is PRHDT and CDR2 is FYEKMQ in the germline V gene (reference sequence). The CDR3 DNA reads as TGTGCCAGCAGCTTAGCTGGACCGGTTTTGGACAGGGGCCACGGTGGCTACACCTTC. Its protein is CASSLAGPVLDRGHGGYTF.

The chain joins TRBV5-5 to TRBJ1-6, with a weak D call TRBD1 (5 bases). V was pared by 4 bases and J by 7 bases, with 12 bases between. Germline-derived CDR1 and CDR2 are SGHKS and YYEKEE (reference sequence). This CDR3 has 14 residues. The CDR3 reads CASSPTVGNSPLHF. The DNA for the CDR3 is TGTGCCAGCAGCCCGACAGTTGGGAATTCACCCCTCCACTTT.

This chain connects TRBV7-9 to TRBJ2-7, with 9 bases fitting TRBD1. The germline gives CDR1 SEHNR, CDR2 FQNEAQ (reference sequence). V shed 4 bases, J shed 4 bases, and the junction held 20 bases outside the gene matches. The CDR3 has 19 residues. The CDR3 DNA reads TGTGCCAGCAGCTATATAGGGACCCGACAGGGGGGATTTTTGTACGAGCAGTACTTC. Residues: CASSYIGTRQGGFLYEQYF. The whole variable domain, filled in from reference TRBV7-9 and TRBJ2-7, reads DTGVSQNPRHKITKRGQNVTFRCDPISEHNRLYWYRQTLGQGPEFLTYFQNEAQLEKSRLLSDRFSAERPKGSFSTLEIQRTEQGDSAMYLCASSYIGTRQGGFLYEQYFGPGTRLTVT.

This chain links TRBV5-1 with TRBJ2-1; no clear D gene. V shed 5 bases and J shed 1 base, with 13 bases lying between them. The CDR3 covers 15 residues. The germline gives CDR1 SGHRS, CDR2 YFSETQ. CDR3 sequence: CASSYTEPSYNEQFF. CDR3 coding DNA: TGCGCCAGCAGTTATACTGAGCCATCCTACAATGAGCAGTTCTTC.

The genes are TRBV18 and TRBJ1-2; D is uncertain. The CDR3 is made up of 13 amino acids. Trimming took 3 bases from V and 3 from J, leaving 8 bases between them. Germline CDR1 reads KGHSH; CDR2 reads LQKENI. The CDR3 DNA sequence: TGTGCCAGCTCACCCTCAGGCGACTATGGCTACACCTTC. It translates to CASSPSGDYGYTF.

This clone was seen once. The J gene is TRBJ2-5, the V gene TRBV7-6, with a tentative D call TRBD1 (6 bases). The CDR3 consists of 13 residues. The germline V gene encodes CDR1 SGHVS and CDR2 FNYEAQ. The V end lost 5 bases, the J end lost 5 bases, and 12 bases lay between the germline ends. The DNA for the CDR3 is TGTGCCAGCAGCCCAGGGGTCAGGGAGACCCAGTACTTC. Its protein product is CASSPGVRETQYF.

This clone was counted between two and nine times. The gene calls are TRBV7-2 and TRBJ1-3; D is uncertain. Trimming pared 5 bases from V and 0 bases from J, leaving 11 bases between. The V gene's germline CDR1 is SGHTA and CDR2 FQGNSA. The CDR3 consists of 15 residues. The CDR3 loop is CASSTYPISGNTIYF. CDR3 nucleotides: TGTGCCAGCAGCACTTACCCGATCTCTGGAAACACCATATATTTT.

The chain recombines TRBV27 with TRBJ1-4; no clear D. The CDR3 extends over 14 amino acids. V was trimmed by 7 bases and J by 2 bases, leaving 11 bases between them. Per the germline V gene, CDR1 is MNHEY and CDR2 is SMNVEV (reference sequence). Written as DNA, the CDR3 is TGTGCCAGCAACTGCAGAGCGACTAATGAAAAACTGTTTTTT. It codes for CASNCRATNEKLFF.

This rearrangement joins TRBV24-1 to TRBJ2-5; 7 bases match TRBD1. Germline CDR1 KGHDR, CDR2 SFDVKD. The CDR3 is 14 amino acids. V shed 4 bases, J shed 4 bases, and the junction held 5 bases outside the gene matches. The CDR3 nucleotides are TGTGCCACCAGTGAGAATACAGGGGTAGAGACCCAGTACTTC. This translates into CATSENTGVETQYF.

The chain couples TRBV3-1 (or the pseudogene TRBV3-2) to TRBJ2-1; 12 bases match TRBD2. This CDR3 is 16 amino acids long. Germline V CDR1 and CDR2: LGHDT, YNNKEL (reference sequence). Trimming took 4 bases from V and 3 from J; bases not matched to a gene: 4. CDR3 sequence (DNA): TGTGCCAGCAGCCGCCGACTAGCGGGGGACTACAATGAGCAGTTCTTC. The encoded protein is CASSRRLAGDYNEQFF.

The J gene is TRBJ2-7, the V gene TRBV5-1; TRBD1 matches 8 bases. V dropped 3 bases and J dropped 9; count of bases not matched to a gene: 8. This CDR3 has 13 amino acids. Looked up from germline, CDR1 is SGHRS and CDR2 is YFSETQ. DNA of the CDR3: TGCGCCAGCAGCTCCGGGACAGGTCGCGTGCAGTACTTC. It is translated as CASSSGTGRVQYF.

The chain recombines TRBV2 with TRBJ1-5, with 9 bases lining up with TRBD1. The junction had 5 bases not matched to a gene; V was cut back by 9 bases and J by 5 bases. Germline V gives CDR1 SNHLY, CDR2 FYNNEI. CDR3 length: 13 residues. The CDR3 DNA reads as TGTGCCAGTCGACAGGGGGGATATCAGCCCCAGCATTTT. Protein product: CASRQGGYQPQHF.

The chain carries TRBV30 and TRBJ2-7, with a possible D match to TRBD2 (6 bases). Trimming stripped 4 bases from V and 3 bases from J, with 13 bases between. Germline V CDR1 and CDR2: GTSNPN, SVGIG (reference sequence). There are 13 residues in the CDR3. CDR3 region: CAWTPGLNYEQYF. The CDR3 bases are TGTGCCTGGACCCCGGGACTGAACTACGAGCAGTACTTC.

The chain recombines TRBV6-5 with TRBJ2-3, with TRBD2 matching 10 bases. Germline V CDR1 and CDR2: MNHEY, SVGAGI. The ends lost 6 bases at V and 1 base at J; junction bases unmatched: 4. There are 15 residues in the CDR3. The CDR3 sequence: CASRDGLAGTDTQYF. The CDR3 bases are TGTGCCAGCAGGGACGGACTAGCGGGCACAGATACGCAGTATTTT.

This clone was detected only a few times. The chain carries TRBV19 and TRBJ1-5, with D perhaps matching TRBD1 (5 bases). CDR1 LNHDA and CDR2 SQIVND come from the germline V gene (reference sequence). Trimming left V 4 bases short and J 6 bases short, with 19 bases between. The CDR3 is 16 amino acids. This chain's CDR3 is CASSTRDSRGRQPQHF. CDR3 DNA: TGTGCCAGTAGTACGCGGGACTCCCGAGGTCGTCAGCCCCAGCATTTT. Combining the CDR3 with reference TRBV19 and TRBJ1-5 gives the whole variable domain DGGITQSPKYLFRKEGQNVTLSCEQNLNHDAMYWYRQDPGQGLRLIYYSQIVNDFQKGDIAEGYSVSREKKESFPLTVTSAQKNPTAFYLCASSTRDSRGRQPQHFGDGTRLSIL.

The chain recombines TRBV6-5 with TRBJ1-2, with TRBD1 matching over 7 bases. This CDR3 spans 14 amino acids. V shed 8 bases and J 0 bases; nucleotides not matched to a gene: 6. Germline V CDR1 and CDR2: MNHEY, SVGAGI. The CDR3 protein is CASRTGKTNYGYTF. As DNA, the CDR3 is TGTGCCAGCCGGACAGGCAAAACTAACTATGGCTACACCTTC.

The chain joins TRBV19 to TRBJ1-2; 7 positions match TRBD1. The CDR3 contains 15 residues. CDR1 and CDR2 from the germline V gene are LNHDA and SQIVND (reference sequence). Germline trimming cut 6 bases from V and 6 bases from J; bases unmatched to any gene: 13. This CDR3 reads CASSPEQGKGDGYTF. DNA of the CDR3: TGTGCCAGTAGCCCGGAACAGGGGAAAGGGGATGGCTACACCTTC.

This clone showed up just once. The gene calls are TRBV7-9 and TRBJ2-7; 10 nucleotides line up with TRBD1. CDR1 and CDR2 (germline): SEHNR, FQNEAQ (reference sequence). This CDR3 contains 15 residues. Trimming cost V 3 bases and J 4 bases; bases outside gene matches: 6. CDR3 DNA sequence: TGTGCCAGCAGCTTTTTGACAGGGGGCATATACGAGCAGTACTTC. It codes for CASSFLTGGIYEQYF. Full variable domain (missing parts from reference TRBV7-9 and TRBJ2-7): DTGVSQNPRHKITKRGQNVTFRCDPISEHNRLYWYRQTLGQGPEFLTYFQNEAQLEKSRLLSDRFSAERPKGSFSTLEIQRTEQGDSAMYLCASSFLTGGIYEQYFGPGTRLTVT.

This chain uses TRBV2 with TRBJ2-1, with 12 bases identical to TRBD2. From germline, CDR1 is SNHLY and CDR2 FYNNEI. The J segment lost 3 bases and the V segment lost 6 bases, leaving 6 bases of the junction unmatched. CDR3 length: 16 residues. The CDR3: CASRRGLAGNYNEQFF. In DNA form, the CDR3 reads TGTGCCAGCAGACGCGGACTAGCGGGAAACTACAATGAGCAGTTCTTC.